This TCR beta chain stems from a study of cytomegalovirus exposure and HLA in healthy donors. Findings of the study overall: With further analysis later on, most CMV-associated TCR beta chains appeared HLA-restricted.

It was with 60 Vbeta and 13 Jbeta primers that the PCR ran. The method was immunoSEQ multiplex PCR; TCRdb's version includes in-frame clones alone and lacks a portion of them. The sample includes about 200,000 clones, 60% to 80% of them seen just once. V lost 11 bases and J 8 bases, leaving 15 bases between the germline ends. CDR3 length: 11 residues. Germline loops: CDR1 LNHDA, CDR2 SQIVND (reference sequence). In the case of this clone: What it recognizes is unknown.

V is TRBV19 and J is TRBJ1-2; a weak D match, TRBD1 (6 bases). Sample: PBMCs. The receptor's source is a male donor in good health and CMV-seronegative. CDR3 sequence: CAPRGTLGYTF. DNA of the CDR3: TGTGCCCCTAGAGGGACACTAGGCTACACCTTC.